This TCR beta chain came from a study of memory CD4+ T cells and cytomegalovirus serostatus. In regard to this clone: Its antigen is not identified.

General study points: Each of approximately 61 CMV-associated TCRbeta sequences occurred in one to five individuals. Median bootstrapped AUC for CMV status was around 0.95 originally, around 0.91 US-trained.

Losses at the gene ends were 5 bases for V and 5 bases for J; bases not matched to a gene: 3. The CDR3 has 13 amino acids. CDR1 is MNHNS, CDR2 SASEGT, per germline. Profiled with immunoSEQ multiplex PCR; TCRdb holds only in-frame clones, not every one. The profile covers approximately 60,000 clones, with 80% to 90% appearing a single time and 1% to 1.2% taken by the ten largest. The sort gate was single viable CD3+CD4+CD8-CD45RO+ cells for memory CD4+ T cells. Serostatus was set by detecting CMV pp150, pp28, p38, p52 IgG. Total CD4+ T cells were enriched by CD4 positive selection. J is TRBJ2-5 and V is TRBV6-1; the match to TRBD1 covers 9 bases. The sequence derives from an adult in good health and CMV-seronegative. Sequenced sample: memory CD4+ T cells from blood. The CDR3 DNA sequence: TGTGCCAGCAGTAGGGACAGGGACGAGACCCAGTACTTC. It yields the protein CASSRDRDETQYF.